Below, 5 T cell receptor beta chains from the same sample are listed, as sequenced in a study of blood T cell repertoires in COVID-19. Sequenced by immunoSEQ multiplex PCR; TCRdb stores in-frame clones only, minus some. Of about 250,000 clones in the sample, 70% to 90% were seen once. The sample taken for sequencing was peripheral blood. These receptors all stem from a woman in her thirties or forties who had recovered from COVID-19.

J is TRBJ2-1 and V is TRBV3-1 (or the pseudogene TRBV3-2); TRBD1 aligns across 7 bases. Germline values: CDR1 LGHDT, CDR2 YNNKEL (reference sequence). Trimming at V came to 1 base and at J to 8 bases, leaving 8 bases not matched to a gene. The CDR3 totals 15 residues. The CDR3 DNA reads TGTGCCAGCAGCCAAGGAGGGGGCCGTGGCGATGAGCAGTTCTTC. It encodes CASSQGGGRGDEQFF.

The DNA for the CDR3 is TGTGCCACCAGCACTGGGACAGCCCCACAAGAGACCCAGTACTTC. It codes for CATSTGTAPQETQYF. V gene TRBV15 combines with J gene TRBJ2-5; 7 bases line up with TRBD1. CDR3 length: 15 residues. Germline CDR1 is LNHNV and CDR2 is YYDKDF (reference sequence). The junction had 7 bases not matched to a gene; V was cut back by 4 bases and J by 2 bases. The variable domain in full, completed from reference TRBV15 and TRBJ2-5, reads DAMVIQNPRYQVTQFGKPVTLSCSQTLNHNVMYWYQQKSSQAPKLLFHYYDKDFNNEADTPDNFQSRRPNTSFCFLDIRSPGLGDTAMYLCATSTGTAPQETQYFGPGTRLLVL.

The gene calls are TRBV2 and TRBJ2-2; perhaps TRBD2 as D (5 bases). Germline V lookup: CDR1 SNHLY, CDR2 FYNNEI. CDR3 length: 13 amino acids. The V end lost 3 bases, the J end lost 7 bases, and 9 bases lay between the germline ends. Here the CDR3 reads CASSDPAGGELFF. Here the CDR3 DNA reads TGTGCCAGCAGTGACCCCGCGGGCGGGGAGCTGTTTTTT.

The chain has TRBV4-1 and TRBJ1-5; D ambiguous. The CDR3 has 15 amino acids. Germline V CDR1 and CDR2: MGHRA, YSYEKL. Trimming removed 0 bases from V and 0 bases from J, with 6 bases in between. CDR3 residues: CASSQDGFSNQPQHF. The CDR3, as DNA: TGCGCCAGCAGCCAAGACGGGTTTAGCAATCAGCCCCAGCATTTT.

This clone was seen only a few times. The V call is TRBV6-5, the J call TRBJ2-4; D may be TRBD1 (6 bases). The germline CDR1 and CDR2 sequences are MNHEY and SVGAGI. CDR3 length equals 15 residues. The germline V and J ends were trimmed by 2 bases and 10 bases, with 18 bases remaining between them. DNA for the CDR3: TGTGCCAGCAGTTACGGGGGCAGGGGCCCCCGGATTCAGTACTTC. This gives the protein CASSYGGRGPRIQYF.